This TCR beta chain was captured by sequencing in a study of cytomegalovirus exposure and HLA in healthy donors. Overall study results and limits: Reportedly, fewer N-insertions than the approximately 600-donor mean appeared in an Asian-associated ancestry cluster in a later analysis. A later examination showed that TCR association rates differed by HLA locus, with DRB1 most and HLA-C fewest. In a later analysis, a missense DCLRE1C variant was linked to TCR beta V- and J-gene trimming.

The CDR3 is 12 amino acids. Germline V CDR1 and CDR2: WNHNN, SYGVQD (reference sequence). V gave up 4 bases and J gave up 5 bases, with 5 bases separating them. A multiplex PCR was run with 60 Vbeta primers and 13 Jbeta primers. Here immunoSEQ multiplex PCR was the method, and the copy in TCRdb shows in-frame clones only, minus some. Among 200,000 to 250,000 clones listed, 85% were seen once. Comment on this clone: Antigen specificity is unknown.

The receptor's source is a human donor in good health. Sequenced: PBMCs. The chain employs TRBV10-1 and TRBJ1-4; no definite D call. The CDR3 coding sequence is TGCGCCAGCAGTGCGAGAAATGAAAAACTGTTTTTT. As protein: CASSARNEKLFF.